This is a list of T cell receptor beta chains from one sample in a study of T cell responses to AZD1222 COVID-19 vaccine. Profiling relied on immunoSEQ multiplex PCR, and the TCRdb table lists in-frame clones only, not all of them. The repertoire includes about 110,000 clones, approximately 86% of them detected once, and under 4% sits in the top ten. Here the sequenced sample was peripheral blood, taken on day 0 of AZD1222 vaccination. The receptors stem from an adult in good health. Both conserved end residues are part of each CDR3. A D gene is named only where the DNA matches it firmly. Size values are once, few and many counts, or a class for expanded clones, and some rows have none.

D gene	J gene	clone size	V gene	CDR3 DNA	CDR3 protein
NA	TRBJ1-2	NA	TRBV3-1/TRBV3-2	TGTGCCAGCAGCCAAGGGGGTGGAGGGCCACTCGATGGCTACACCTTC	CASSQGGGGPLDGYTF
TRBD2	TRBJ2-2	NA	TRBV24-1	TGTGCCACCAGCCTGGGGGGGGACACCGGGGAGCTGTTTTTT	CATSLGGDTGELFF
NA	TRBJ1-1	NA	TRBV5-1	TGCGCCAGCAGCTTGACGGGATTGAACACTGAAGCTTTCTTT	CASSLTGLNTEAFF
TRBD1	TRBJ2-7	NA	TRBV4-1	TGCGCCAGCAGCCCCTGGACAGGGGATAGCTACGAGCAGTACTTC	CASSPWTGDSYEQYF
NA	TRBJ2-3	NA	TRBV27	TGTGCCAGCATCAAGACGGGCACAGATACGCAGTATTTT	CASIKTGTDTQYF
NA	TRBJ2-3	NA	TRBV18	TGTGCCAGCTCACCGCCGGGACTCGGCACAGATACGCAGTATTTT	CASSPPGLGTDTQYF
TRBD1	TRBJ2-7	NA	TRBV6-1	TGTGCCAGCAGTGGACAATTTCGGACAGGGAAGAGGGCCTACGAGCAGTACTTC	CASSGQFRTGKRAYEQYF
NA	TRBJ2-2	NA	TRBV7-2	TGTGCCAGCAGCTTGTCAGGCAGGCACACCGGGGAGCTGTTTTTT	CASSLSGRHTGELFF
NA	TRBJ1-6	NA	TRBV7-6	TGTGCCAGCAGCCCCTTCCAAAGAAATTCACCCCTCCACTTT	CASSPFQRNSPLHF
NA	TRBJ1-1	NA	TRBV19	TGTGCCAGTAGTCTGGGGGTCGGGGGGAACGCTGAAGCTTTCTTT	CASSLGVGGNAEAFF
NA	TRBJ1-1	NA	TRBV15	TGTGCCACCAGCAGAGCGGACACTGAAGCTTTCTTT	CATSRADTEAFF
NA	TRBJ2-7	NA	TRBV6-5	TGTGCCAGCAGTTACCTCAGGGGGGGCTACGAGCAGTACTTC	CASSYLRGGYEQYF
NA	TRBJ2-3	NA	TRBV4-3	TGCGCCAGCAGCCAAGGGTATGGTGGGACAGATACGCAGTATTTT	CASSQGYGGTDTQYF
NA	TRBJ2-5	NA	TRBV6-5	TGTGCCAGCACCACGCCGGCGGTCAACCAAGAGACCCAGTACTTC	CASTTPAVNQETQYF
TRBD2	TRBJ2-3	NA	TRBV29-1	TGCAGCGGACTAGCGGGGGGTAATACGCAGTATTTT	CSGLAGGNTQYF
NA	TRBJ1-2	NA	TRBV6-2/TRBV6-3	TGTGCCAGCAGCCAGCCAGGGCGGGGAGGCTACACCTTC	CASSQPGRGGYTF
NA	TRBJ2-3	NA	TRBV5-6	TGTGCCAGCAGCTTAAGTTTTGGGGGGAAGGTAGATACGCAGTATTTT	CASSLSFGGKVDTQYF
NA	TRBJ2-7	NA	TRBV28	TGTGCCAGCAGTACGCACACCTCCTACGAGCAGTACTTC	CASSTHTSYEQYF
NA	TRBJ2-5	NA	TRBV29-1	TGCAGCGTTGGGGGTCGTCAAGAGACCCAGTACTTC	CSVGGRQETQYF
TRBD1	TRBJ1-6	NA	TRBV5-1	TGCGCCAGCAGCCCGGGACAGGGGGTTTCACCCCTCCACTTT	CASSPGQGVSPLHF
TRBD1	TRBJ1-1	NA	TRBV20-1	TGCAGTGCTAGTCGACAGGGGACCACAGCTTTCTTT	CSASRQGTTAFF
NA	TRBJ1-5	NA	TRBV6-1	TGTGCCAGCAGTGATGGCCCCGGGCAGGGTATTCTTAATCAGCCCCAGCATTTT	CASSDGPGQGILNQPQHF
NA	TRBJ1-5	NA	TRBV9	TGTGCCAGCAGCACAGGTTATAGCAATCAGCCCCAGCATTTT	CASSTGYSNQPQHF
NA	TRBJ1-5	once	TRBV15	TGTGCCACCAGCAGAGCCAGGCTCGGCAATCAGCCCCAGCATTTT	CATSRARLGNQPQHF
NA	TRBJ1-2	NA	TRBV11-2	TGTGCCAGCAGCTTAGACCGACCTGTCACCTTC	CASSLDRPVTF
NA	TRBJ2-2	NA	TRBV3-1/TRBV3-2	TGTGCCAGCAGCCAAGGTCGGGGTATAAACACCGGGGAGCTGTTTTTT	CASSQGRGINTGELFF
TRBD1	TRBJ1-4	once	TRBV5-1	TGCGCCAGCAGCTACGGACAGGGGGGCGAAAAACTGTTTTTT	CASSYGQGGEKLFF
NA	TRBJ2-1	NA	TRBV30	TGTGCCTGGAGTGTACCGGGGAAGGAGCAGTTCTTC	CAWSVPGKEQFF
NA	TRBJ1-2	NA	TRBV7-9	TGTGCCAGCAGCTTAGGCGAGTATGGCTACACCTTC	CASSLGEYGYTF
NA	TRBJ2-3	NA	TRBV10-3	TGTGCCATCAGTGAAACTAGCACAGATACGCAGTATTTT	CAISETSTDTQYF
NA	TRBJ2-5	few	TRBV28	TGTGCCAGCAATCCGGGGAGACGGTACCAAGAGACCCAGTACTTC	CASNPGRRYQETQYF
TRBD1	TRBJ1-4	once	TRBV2	TGTGCCAGCAGTGAAAGGGGGCGAGGGGAAAAACTGTTTTTT	CASSERGRGEKLFF
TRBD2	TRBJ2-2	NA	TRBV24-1	TGTGCCACCAGTGACCCCCCTAACCTAGCGGGGGCCACCGGGGAGCTGTTTTTT	CATSDPPNLAGATGELFF
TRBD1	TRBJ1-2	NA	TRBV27	TGTGCCAGCAGTCCATCGGGACAGACCTATGGCTACACCTTC	CASSPSGQTYGYTF
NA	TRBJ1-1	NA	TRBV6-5	TGTGCCAGCAGTTACCGGGCCTCCTCAGGGGCTGAAGCTTTCTTT	CASSYRASSGAEAFF
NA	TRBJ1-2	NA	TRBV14	TGTGCCAGCAGCCTAGGACAGACGGGCTACACCTTC	CASSLGQTGYTF
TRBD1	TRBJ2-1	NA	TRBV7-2	TGTGCCAGCAGCCTGCACTTTGGGACAGGGCTAGATGAGCAGTTCTTC	CASSLHFGTGLDEQFF
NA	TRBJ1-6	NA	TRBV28	TGTGCCAGCAGTTTGGATTATAATTCACCCCTCCACTTT	CASSLDYNSPLHF
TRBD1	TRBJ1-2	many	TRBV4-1	TGCGCCAGCAGCCAGGGGACAGGGTCAAACTATGGCTACACCTTC	CASSQGTGSNYGYTF
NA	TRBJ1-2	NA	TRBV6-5	TGTGCCAGCAGCAAAGCCCGACAGTATGGCTACACCTTC	CASSKARQYGYTF
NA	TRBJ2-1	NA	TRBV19	TGTGCCAGTCGACAGTCCTACAATGAGCAGTTCTTC	CASRQSYNEQFF
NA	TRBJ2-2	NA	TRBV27	TGTGCCAGCAGTTCACTCTCTAGGGCAGCCGGGGAGCTGTTTTTT	CASSSLSRAAGELFF
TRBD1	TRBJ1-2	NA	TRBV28	TGTGCCAGCAGACAGGGGACCACTCGCGGCTACACCTTC	CASRQGTTRGYTF
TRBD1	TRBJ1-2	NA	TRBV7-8	TGTGCCAGCAGCCAACGGGACAGGGGGCTTGGCAGTGGCTACACCTTC	CASSQRDRGLGSGYTF